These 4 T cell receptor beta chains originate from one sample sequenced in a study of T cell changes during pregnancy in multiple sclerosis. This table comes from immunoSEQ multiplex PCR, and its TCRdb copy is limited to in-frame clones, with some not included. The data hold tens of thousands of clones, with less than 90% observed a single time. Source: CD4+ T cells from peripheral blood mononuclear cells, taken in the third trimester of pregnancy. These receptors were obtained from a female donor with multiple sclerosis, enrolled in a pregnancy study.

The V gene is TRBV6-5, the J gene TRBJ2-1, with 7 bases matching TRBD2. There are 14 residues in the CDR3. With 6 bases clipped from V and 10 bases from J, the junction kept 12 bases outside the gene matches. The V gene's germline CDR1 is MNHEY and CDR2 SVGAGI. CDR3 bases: TGTGCCAGCAGCCTTTCCTCCCCAGCGGGAGAGCAGTTCTTC. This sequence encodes CASSLSSPAGEQFF.

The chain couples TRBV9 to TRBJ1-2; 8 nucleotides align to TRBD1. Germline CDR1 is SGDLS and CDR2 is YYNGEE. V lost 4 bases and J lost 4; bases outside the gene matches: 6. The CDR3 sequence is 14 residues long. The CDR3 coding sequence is TGTGCCAGCAGCCCTACAGGGGGTCCCTATGGCTACACCTTC. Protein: CASSPTGGPYGYTF.

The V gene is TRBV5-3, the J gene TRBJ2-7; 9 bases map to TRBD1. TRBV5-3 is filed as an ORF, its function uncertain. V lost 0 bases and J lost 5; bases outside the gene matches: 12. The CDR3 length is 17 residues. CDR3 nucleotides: TGTGCCAGAAGCTTGGTAGGTTCGACAGGGGGGAATAACGAGCAGTACTTC. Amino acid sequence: CARSLVGSTGGNNEQYF.

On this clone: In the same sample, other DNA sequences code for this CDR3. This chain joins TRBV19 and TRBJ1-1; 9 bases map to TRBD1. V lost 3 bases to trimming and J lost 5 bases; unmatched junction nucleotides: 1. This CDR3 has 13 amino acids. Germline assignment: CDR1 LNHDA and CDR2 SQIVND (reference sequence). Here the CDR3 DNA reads TGTGCCAGTAGTATCGACAGGGGGACTGAAGCTTTCTTT. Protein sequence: CASSIDRGTEAFF.